The source of this T cell receptor (beta chain) is a study of a mutant IDH1 vaccine in newly diagnosed glioma. Whole-study results and caveats: Induction of immune responses by the vaccine occurred in just under 95% of patients.

The CDR3 covers 15 residues. The junction had 4 bases not matched to a gene; V was cut back by 0 bases and J by 3 bases. CDR1 LNHDA and CDR2 SQIVND come from the germline V gene (reference sequence). Time point of the sample: week 35, safety follow-up. Doses of 300 ug of mutant IDH1 20-mer peptide were given with topical imiquimod. Each patient was administered eight vaccinations, scheduled in weeks 1, 3, 5, 7, 11, 15, 19 and 23. Clones were read by immunoSEQ multiplex PCR, and TCRdb kept only the in-frame ones, dropping some. The data contain around 50,000 clones, 88% of them singletons. As concerns this clone: The antigen remains undetermined.

This material consisted of PBMCs, taken from a glioma patient whose treatment included an IDH1 peptide vaccine. This TCR came from a woman in her forties with glioma. The chain employs TRBV19 and TRBJ2-7; TRBD1 aligns across 8 bases. CDR3 bases: TGTGCCAGTAGTATAGAACCAGGGGGCCTCTACGAGCAGTACTTC. Amino acids: CASSIEPGGLYEQYF. Full variable domain (missing parts from reference TRBV19 and TRBJ2-7): DGGITQSPKYLFRKEGQNVTLSCEQNLNHDAMYWYRQDPGQGLRLIYYSQIVNDFQKGDIAEGYSVSREKKESFPLTVTSAQKNPTAFYLCASSIEPGGLYEQYFGPGTRLTVT.